This TCR beta chain was recovered during a study of T cell responses to AZD1222 COVID-19 vaccine. Deletions cut 3 bases from V and 1 base from J, with 9 bases between. From germline, CDR1 is MDHEN and CDR2 SYDVKM. This CDR3 has 14 residues. Regarding this clone: Its target is not known.

Measured with immunoSEQ multiplex PCR; TCRdb has only the in-frame clones, and not every one. The sample consists of some 150,000 clones, roughly 87% of them appearing once. Study-level results: Receipt of two AZD1222 doses was followed by a rise in Spike-specific TCR breadth and depth. Clonal diversity was possibly underestimated, and white British individuals and females predominated among donors.

Material: peripheral blood, obtained 28 days after the second AZD1222 dose. The chain has TRBV28 and TRBJ1-1; D may be TRBD1 (5 bases). This clonotype originated in an adult who received the AZD1222 COVID-19 vaccine. CDR3 nucleotides: TGTGCCAGCAGTTTGTCAACAGGGAACACTGAAGCTTTCTTT. Translated: CASSLSTGNTEAFF. Filled out from reference TRBV28 and TRBJ1-1, the complete variable domain reads DVKVTQSSRYLVKRTGEKVFLECVQDMDHENMFWYRQDPGLGLRLIYFSYDVKMKEKGDIPEGYSVSREKKERFSLILESASTNQTSMYLCASSLSTGNTEAFFGQGTRLTVV.